This T cell receptor beta chain was observed in a study of T-cell reconstitution after alpha-beta-depleted transplantation in children (dated by TCRdb to between 2015 and 2016). About the study as a whole: T-cell immune reconstitution after TCRalphabeta/CD19-depleted allogeneic hematopoietic cell transplantation in children was quantitatively tracked in the study by means of TCR repertoire profiling. Overall results and qualifications from the work: The frequencies of hyperexpanded clones fell over the following months, and after one year, T-cell counts and TCRbeta diversity were mostly attributed to newly produced T cells. Apparently early alphabetaT-cell count recovery about two months after transplant reportedly relied on only several hundred rapidly expanded clones derived from non-depleted graft cells. In some patients, high TCRbeta diversity at day 60 was attributed to recipient T cells and intrathymic progenitors that had survived conditioning.

The treatment or condition label of this sample denotes: allogeneic hematopoietic cell transplantation with graft depleted of TCRalphabeta T cells and CD19 B cells. The children who served as transplant recipients had been given grafts of TCRalphabeta/CD19-depleted allogeneic hematopoietic cells. In its sample, this clonotype was seen a few times. The antigen this receptor binds is unknown. No base-level quality is on record; no much larger clone is a single base apart. Library creation used PCR. TCRdb names Illumina HiSeq 2500 as the instrument used. Molecular barcoding was employed in the preparation of TCR libraries, with unique molecular identifiers being used to normalize TCRbeta repertoire quantification. In TCRdb, the public reads were trimmed at Q25 with fastp and aligned with MiXCR, with productive beta chains retained. Identical CDR3 proteins give one entry, which carries the most common genes and DNA. Present in this sample are about 240,000 distinct CDR3 sequences, 25% of which were seen just once. About 2.8% of the sample is held by the ten biggest clonotypes.

The germline V gene supplies CDR1 SQVTM and CDR2 ANQGSEA. The CDR3 runs 13 amino acids, cysteine and phenylalanine included. The only DNA kept is the CDR3, 39 bases in frame from the first base. V is cut by 3 bases and J by 2 bases, and the space between the germline ends is 11 bases. The sample was PBMCs, taken before TCRalphabeta/CD19-depleted stem cell transplant. The rearranged segments are TRBV29-1 and TRBJ2-7; 6 matching bases give a weak D call of TRBD2. The receptor was isolated from a girl aged 2 to 10 with Fanconi anemia, due to receive a stem cell transplant. CDR3 loop: CSVEEGSPYEQYF. The nucleotide sequence reads TGCAGCGTTGAGGAGGGGTCCCCCTACGAGCAGTACTTC.